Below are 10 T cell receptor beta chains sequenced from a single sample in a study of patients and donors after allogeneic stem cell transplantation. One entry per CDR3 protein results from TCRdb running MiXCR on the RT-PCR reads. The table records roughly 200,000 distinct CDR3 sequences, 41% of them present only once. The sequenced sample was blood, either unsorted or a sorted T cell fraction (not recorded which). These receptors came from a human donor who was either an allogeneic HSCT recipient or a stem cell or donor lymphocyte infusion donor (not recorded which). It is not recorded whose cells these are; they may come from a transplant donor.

In nucleotides, the CDR3 is TGCGCCAGCAGATTTCACGCCGGGGCGAACACTGAAGCTTTCTTT. Translation gives CASRFHAGANTEAFF. The chain uses TRBV5-1 and TRBJ1-1; weak D call: TRBD1 (5 bases). V lost 5 bases and J lost 1, with 15 bases in between. Germline loops: CDR1 SGHRS, CDR2 YFSETQ. This CDR3 is 15 amino acids long.

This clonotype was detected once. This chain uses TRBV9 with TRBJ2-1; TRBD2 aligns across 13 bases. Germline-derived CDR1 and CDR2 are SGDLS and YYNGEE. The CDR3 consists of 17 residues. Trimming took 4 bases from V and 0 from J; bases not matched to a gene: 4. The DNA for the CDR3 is TGTGCCAGCAGCATCTGGACTAGCGGGAGCTCCTACAATGAGCAGTTCTTC. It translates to CASSIWTSGSSYNEQFF.

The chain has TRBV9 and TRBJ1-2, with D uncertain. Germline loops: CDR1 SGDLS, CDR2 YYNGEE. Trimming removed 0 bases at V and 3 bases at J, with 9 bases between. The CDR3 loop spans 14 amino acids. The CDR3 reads CASSVVTGDYGYTF. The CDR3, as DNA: TGTGCCAGCAGCGTAGTTACCGGGGACTATGGCTACACCTTC.

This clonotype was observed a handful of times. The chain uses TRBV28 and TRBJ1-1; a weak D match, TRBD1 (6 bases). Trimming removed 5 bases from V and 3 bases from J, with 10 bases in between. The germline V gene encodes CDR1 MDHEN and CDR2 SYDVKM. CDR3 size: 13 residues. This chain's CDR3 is CASSERGDTEAFF. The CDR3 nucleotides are TGTGCCAGCAGTGAAAGGGGGGACACTGAAGCTTTCTTT.

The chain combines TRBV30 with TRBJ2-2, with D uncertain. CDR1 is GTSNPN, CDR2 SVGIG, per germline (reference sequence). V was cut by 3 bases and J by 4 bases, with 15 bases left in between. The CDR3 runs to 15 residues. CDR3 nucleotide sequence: TGTGCCTGGAGCCCTGGCTCGGGCGTCACCGGGGAGCTGTTTTTT. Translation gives CAWSPGSGVTGELFF.

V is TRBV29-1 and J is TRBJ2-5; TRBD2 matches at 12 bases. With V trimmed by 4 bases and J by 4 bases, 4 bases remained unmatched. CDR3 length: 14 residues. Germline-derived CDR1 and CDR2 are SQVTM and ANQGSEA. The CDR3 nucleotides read TGCAGCGTTGGTCTGGGACTAGCGGGAGAGACCCAGTACTTC. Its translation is CSVGLGLAGETQYF.

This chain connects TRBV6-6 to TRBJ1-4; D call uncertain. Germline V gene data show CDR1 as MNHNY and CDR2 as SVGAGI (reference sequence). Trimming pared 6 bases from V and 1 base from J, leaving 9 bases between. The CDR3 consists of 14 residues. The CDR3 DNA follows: TGTGCCAGCAGCCCCCCGGGAACTAATGAAAAACTGTTTTTT. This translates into CASSPPGTNEKLFF.

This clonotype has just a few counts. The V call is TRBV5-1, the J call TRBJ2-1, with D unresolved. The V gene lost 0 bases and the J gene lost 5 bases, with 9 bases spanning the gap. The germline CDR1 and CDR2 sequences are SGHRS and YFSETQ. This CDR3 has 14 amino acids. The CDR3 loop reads CASSLGTGHNEQFF. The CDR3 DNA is TGCGCCAGCAGCTTGGGGACGGGCCACAATGAGCAGTTCTTC.

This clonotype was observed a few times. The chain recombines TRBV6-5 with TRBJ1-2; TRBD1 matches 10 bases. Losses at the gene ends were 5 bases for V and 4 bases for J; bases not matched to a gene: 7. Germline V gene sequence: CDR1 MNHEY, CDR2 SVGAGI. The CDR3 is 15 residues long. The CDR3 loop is CASSQTWTGGYGYTF. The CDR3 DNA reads TGTGCCAGCAGTCAGACGTGGACAGGGGGCTATGGCTACACCTTC.

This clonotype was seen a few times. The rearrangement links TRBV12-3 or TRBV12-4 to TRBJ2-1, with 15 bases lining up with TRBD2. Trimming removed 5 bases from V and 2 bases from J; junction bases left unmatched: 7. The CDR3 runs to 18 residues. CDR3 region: CASSKPGLAGGPYNEQFF. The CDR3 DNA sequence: TGTGCCAGCAGTAAACCGGGACTAGCGGGAGGCCCCTACAATGAGCAGTTCTTC.